Shown below are 21 T cell receptor beta chains from a single sample sequenced in a study of CXCR3-negative and CXCR3-positive naive CD8 T cells. The TRB libraries of cDNA were built by UMI-labeled 5' RACE. From the 5' RACE reads, TCRdb lists one entry per CDR3 protein and no DNA. Seen in this sample are roughly 39,000 distinct CDR3 sequences; the ten most common clones hold around 10%. Material: memory CD8+ T cells from blood. The receptor set was obtained from a human donor in good health. Some clones in this sample may be carry-over from other donors' samples.

CDR3 sequence reads: CASRKGASSSSTDTQYF. This sequence joins TRBV7-9 and TRBJ2-3; there is no DNA to check the TCRdb D call of TRBD1. Germline loops: CDR1 SEHNR, CDR2 FQNEAQ (reference sequence). This CDR3 comprises 17 residues.

CDR3 sequence reads: CASSQDSGGGTEAFF. The rearrangement uses TRBV4-3 and TRBJ1-1; TCRdb's D call of TRBD1 is untestable without DNA. Germline V lookup: CDR1 LGHNA, CDR2 YSLEER. This CDR3 has 15 residues.

The V and J genes are TRBV12-3 or TRBV12-4 and TRBJ2-1; TCRdb proposes TRBD1, but this gene call is untestable without DNA. The CDR3 is 15 residues long. CDR3 in amino acids: CASRPTGWAYNEQFF.

The chain combines TRBV6-2 or TRBV6-3 with TRBJ2-7. Germline V gene lookup returns CDR1 MNHEY and CDR2 SVGEGT. The length of the CDR3 is 15 residues. This CDR3 reads CASSYGQLPPTKQYF.

The CDR3 is CASSPNGGATEAFF. V gene TRBV12-3 or TRBV12-4 combines with J gene TRBJ1-1; the D call from TCRdb, TRBD1, cannot be confirmed without DNA. There are 14 residues in the CDR3.

J is TRBJ2-2 and V is TRBV12-3 or TRBV12-4; TCRdb's assignment of TRBD1 cannot be checked, as there is no DNA. CDR3 length equals 13 residues. This CDR3 is CASSPGGFGELFF.

The V gene is TRBV20-1, the J gene TRBJ2-1; checking the TCRdb D call of TRBD1 is not possible without DNA. The CDR3 has 13 residues. The V gene's germline CDR1 is DFQATT and CDR2 SNEGSKA (reference sequence). CDR3: CSASVQAYNEQFF.

V gene TRBV7-9 combines with J gene TRBJ1-6; TCRdb proposes TRBD1, but this gene call is untestable without DNA. The CDR3 runs to 15 residues. Germline values: CDR1 SEHNR, CDR2 FQNEAQ (reference sequence). The CDR3 here is CASTEGGVSDSPLHF.

The V call is TRBV25-1, the J call TRBJ1-4; checking the TCRdb D call of TRBD1 is not possible without DNA. Germline lookup yields CDR1 MGHDK and CDR2 SYGVNS. The CDR3 covers 21 residues. CDR3 in amino acids: CASSELGQGKQAPTTNEKLFF.

The J gene is TRBJ2-3, the V gene TRBV5-4; TCRdb indicates TRBD1, and absent DNA this call remains unverified. The CDR3 totals 15 residues. Germline V lookup: CDR1 SGHNT, CDR2 YYREEE (reference sequence). The CDR3 sequence: CASSVYRGQADTQYF.

This chain links TRBV20-1 with TRBJ2-7; checking the TCRdb D call of TRBD2 is not possible without DNA. The CDR3 has 16 amino acids. Germline V lookup: CDR1 DFQATT, CDR2 SNEGSKA (reference sequence). The CDR3 protein is CSARDSLSGRTYEQYF.

V and J are TRBV4-2 and TRBJ1-5. CDR3 size: 13 residues. Germline assignment: CDR1 LGHNA and CDR2 YNFKEQ. The CDR3 loop is CASSQFMVEPQHF.

The chain links TRBV5-1 to TRBJ1-1; as DNA is missing, the TRBD1 call by TCRdb cannot be tested. Germline assignment: CDR1 SGHRS and CDR2 YFSETQ. This CDR3 spans 15 amino acids. The CDR3 here is CASSLWTGGMTEAFF.

This chain joins TRBV5-1 and TRBJ2-7; TCRdb proposes TRBD1, but this gene call is untestable without DNA. The CDR3 is 15 amino acids. Germline V lookup: CDR1 SGHRS, CDR2 YFSETQ. The CDR3 loop is CASSLGLGGTYEQYF.

This chain uses TRBV6-2 or TRBV6-3 with TRBJ2-1. Germline V gene sequence: CDR1 MNHEY, CDR2 SVGEGT. The CDR3 is 15 residues long. CDR3 region: CASSRTGGYHNEQFF.

V gene TRBV24-1 combines with J gene TRBJ2-5; the D call from TCRdb, TRBD2, cannot be confirmed without DNA. Germline V lookup: CDR1 KGHDR, CDR2 SFDVKD. The CDR3 is 15 residues long. The CDR3 is CATSDFSDGPETQYF.

V usage is TRBV28 and J usage is TRBJ2-7. Germline V gene sequence: CDR1 MDHEN, CDR2 SYDVKM. This CDR3 spans 13 amino acids. The CDR3 region is CASSLAKPGEQYF.

Here the CDR3 reads CASSVPTYEQYF. This chain uses TRBV7-2 with TRBJ2-7. The CDR3 sequence is 12 residues long. Germline V lookup: CDR1 SGHTA, CDR2 FQGNSA.

This chain connects TRBV30 to TRBJ2-7; checking the TCRdb D call of TRBD1 is not possible without DNA. The germline CDR1 and CDR2 sequences are GTSNPN and SVGIG (reference sequence). The CDR3 length is 15 residues. This CDR3 reads CAWSRFRAGFDEQYF.

V and J are TRBV29-1 and TRBJ2-3; there is no DNA to check the TCRdb D call of TRBD1. The CDR3 runs 14 residues. Germline assignment: CDR1 SQVTM and CDR2 ANQGSEA. CDR3 loop: CSVEGGDSTDTQYF.

The rearrangement joins TRBV6-4 to TRBJ2-3; TCRdb's D gene call, TRBD1, goes unchecked for lack of DNA. Germline-derived CDR1 and CDR2 are MRHNA and SNTAGT. The CDR3 has 14 residues. The chain's CDR3 is CASRAGTTTDTQYF.